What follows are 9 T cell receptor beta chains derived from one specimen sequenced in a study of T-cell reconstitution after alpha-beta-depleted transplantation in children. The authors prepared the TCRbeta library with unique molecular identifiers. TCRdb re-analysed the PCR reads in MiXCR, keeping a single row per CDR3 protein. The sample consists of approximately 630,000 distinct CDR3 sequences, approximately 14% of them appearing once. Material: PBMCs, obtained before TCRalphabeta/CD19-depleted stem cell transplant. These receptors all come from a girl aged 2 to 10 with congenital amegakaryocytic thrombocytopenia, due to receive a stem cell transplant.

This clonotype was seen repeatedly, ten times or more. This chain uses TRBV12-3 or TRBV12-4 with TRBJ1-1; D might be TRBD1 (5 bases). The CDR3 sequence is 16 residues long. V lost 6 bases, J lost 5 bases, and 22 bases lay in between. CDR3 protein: CASRGPGGPRQTEAFF. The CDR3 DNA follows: TGTGCCAGCAGGGGACCGGGGGGACCGCGTCAGACTGAAGCTTTCTTT.

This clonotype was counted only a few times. CDR3 coding DNA: TGTGCCAGCAGCCTACCGGGACTAGCGACCACCGGGGAGCTGTTTTTT. Translated: CASSLPGLATTGELFF. The chain is built from TRBV7-9 and TRBJ2-2, with TRBD2 matching over 10 bases. V trimming: 5 bases; J trimming: 4 bases; junction bases outside the gene matches: 7. Germline lookup yields CDR1 SEHNR and CDR2 FQNEAQ (reference sequence). The CDR3 has 16 amino acids.

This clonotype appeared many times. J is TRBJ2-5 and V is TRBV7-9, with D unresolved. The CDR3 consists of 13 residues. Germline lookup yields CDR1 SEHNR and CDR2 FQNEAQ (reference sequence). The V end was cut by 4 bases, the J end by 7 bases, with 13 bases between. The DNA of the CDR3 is TGTGCCAGCAGCTCCAAGGTATTGGCGACCCAGTACTTC. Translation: CASSSKVLATQYF.

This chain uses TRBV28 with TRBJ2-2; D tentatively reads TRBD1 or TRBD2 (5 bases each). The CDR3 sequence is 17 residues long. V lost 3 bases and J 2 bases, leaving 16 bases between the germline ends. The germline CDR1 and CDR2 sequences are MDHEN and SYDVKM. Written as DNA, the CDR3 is TGTGCCAGCAGTTTCAGCCTCCAGGGACCTAACACCGGGGAGCTGTTTTTT. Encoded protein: CASSFSLQGPNTGELFF.

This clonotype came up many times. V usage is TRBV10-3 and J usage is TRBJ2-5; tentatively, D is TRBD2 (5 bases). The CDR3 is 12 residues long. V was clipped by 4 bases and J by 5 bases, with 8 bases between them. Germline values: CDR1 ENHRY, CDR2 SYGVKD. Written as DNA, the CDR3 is TGTGCCATCAGTGCGACTAAGGAGACCCAGTACTTC. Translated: CAISATKETQYF.

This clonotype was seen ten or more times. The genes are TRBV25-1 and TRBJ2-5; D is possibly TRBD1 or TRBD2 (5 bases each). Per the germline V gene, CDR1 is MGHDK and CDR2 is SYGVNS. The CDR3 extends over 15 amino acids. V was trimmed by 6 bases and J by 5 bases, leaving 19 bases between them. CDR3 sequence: CASRVTGTLGETQYF. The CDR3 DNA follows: TGTGCCAGCAGAGTCACCGGGACCTTGGGGGAGACCCAGTACTTC.

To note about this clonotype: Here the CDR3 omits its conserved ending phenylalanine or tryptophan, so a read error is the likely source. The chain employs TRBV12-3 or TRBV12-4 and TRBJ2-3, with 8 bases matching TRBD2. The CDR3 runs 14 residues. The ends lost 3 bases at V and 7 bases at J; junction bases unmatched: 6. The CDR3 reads CASSLAGGSNTQYI. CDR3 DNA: TGTGCCAGCAGTTTGGCGGGAGGATCGAATACGCAGTATATT.

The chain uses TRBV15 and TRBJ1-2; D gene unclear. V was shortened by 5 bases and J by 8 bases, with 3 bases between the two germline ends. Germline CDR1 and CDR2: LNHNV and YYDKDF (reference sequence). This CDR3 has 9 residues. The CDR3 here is CATSRGYTF. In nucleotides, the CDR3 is TGTGCCACCAGCCGGGGCTACACCTTC.

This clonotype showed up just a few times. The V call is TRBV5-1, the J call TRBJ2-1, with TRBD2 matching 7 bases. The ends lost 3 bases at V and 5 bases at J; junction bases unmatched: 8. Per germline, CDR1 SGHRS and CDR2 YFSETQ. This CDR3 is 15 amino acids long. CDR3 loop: CASSSPLAAHNEQFF. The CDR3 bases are TGCGCCAGCAGCTCCCCCCTAGCGGCCCACAATGAGCAGTTCTTC.